This T cell receptor beta chain was identified in a study of human T cells and chemical hapten exposure. This clonotype was seen only a few times. Sample time point: patch test 2, 6 weeks after DPC sensitization. Treatment described: therapeutic diphenylcyclopropenone sensitization with weekly scalp DPC. Total RNA was extracted from unfractionated whole blood. CDR3 length equals 15 residues. Germline CDR1 SGHTA, CDR2 FQGNSA. Trimming removed 1 base from V and 5 bases from J, with 11 bases in between. Each CDR3 protein is one row after TCRdb ran MiXCR on the RACE reads. Among 85,000 or so distinct CDR3 sequences listed, around 10% were seen once.

The TCR sequence derives from a young man with alopecia areata. Some clones in this sample may be carry-over from other donors' samples. The chain couples TRBV7-2 to TRBJ2-2; D gene uncertain. The sequencing used whole blood, collected in connection with sensitization to the hapten diphenylcyclopropenone (DPC). CDR3 nucleotides: TGTGCCAGCAGCTTAGGATCTCAGACAACCGGGGAGCTGTTTTTT. This gives the protein CASSLGSQTTGELFF.